This record looks at one T cell receptor (beta chain) sequence and its context. Its antigen is unknown. Using immunoSEQ multiplex PCR, the repertoire was profiled, and TCRdb retains in-frame clones only, with some absent. The top ten hold about 32% of the sample, which has over 20,000 clones, about four fifths seen once. The data are from a study of OX40 agonist ivuxolimab in advanced cancers. As for the study in general: Patients received ivuxolimab, an agonistic anti-OX40 (CD134) antibody. The study's findings and limits: Near-lowest levels of clonal expansion characterized partial responders at 0.1-3.0 mg/kg.

Germline V gene data show CDR1 as MNHNY and CDR2 as SVGAGI (reference sequence). The CDR3 extends over 15 amino acids. J gave up 0 bases and V 5 bases, and 2 bases lay outside the gene matches. The sequence was obtained from an adult with an advanced solid tumor such as melanoma, head and neck, liver or kidney cancer. The chain employs TRBV6-6 and TRBJ2-1; 9 nucleotides agree with TRBD2. Sequenced material: CD4+ or CD8+ T cells sorted from blood, taken in a trial of the OX40 agonist ivuxolimab. The CDR3 sequence: CASSQREVSYNEQFF. As DNA, the CDR3 is TGTGCCAGCAGTCAGCGGGAGGTCTCCTACAATGAGCAGTTCTTC.